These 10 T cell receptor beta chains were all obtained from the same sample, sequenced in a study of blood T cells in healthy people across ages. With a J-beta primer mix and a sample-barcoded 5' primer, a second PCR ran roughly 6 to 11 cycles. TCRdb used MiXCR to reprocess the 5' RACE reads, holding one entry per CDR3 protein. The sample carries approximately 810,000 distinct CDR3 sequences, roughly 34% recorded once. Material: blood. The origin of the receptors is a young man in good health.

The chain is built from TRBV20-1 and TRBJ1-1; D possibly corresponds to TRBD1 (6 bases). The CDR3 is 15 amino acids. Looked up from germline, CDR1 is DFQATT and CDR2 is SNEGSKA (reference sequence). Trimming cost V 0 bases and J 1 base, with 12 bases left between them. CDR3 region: CSARDRGTENTEAFF. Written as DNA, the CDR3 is TGCAGTGCTAGAGATAGGGGGACGGAGAACACTGAAGCTTTCTTT.

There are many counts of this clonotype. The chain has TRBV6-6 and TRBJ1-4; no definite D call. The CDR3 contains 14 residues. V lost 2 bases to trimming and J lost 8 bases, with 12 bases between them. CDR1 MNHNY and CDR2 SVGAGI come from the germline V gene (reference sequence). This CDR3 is CASSYAGNREKLFF. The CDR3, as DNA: TGTGCCAGCAGTTACGCCGGCAATAGGGAAAAACTGTTTTTT.

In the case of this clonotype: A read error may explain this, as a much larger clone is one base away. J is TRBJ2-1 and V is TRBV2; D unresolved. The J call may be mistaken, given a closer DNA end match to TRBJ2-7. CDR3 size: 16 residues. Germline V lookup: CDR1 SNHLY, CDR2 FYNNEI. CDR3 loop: CASRFRASSSYNEQYF. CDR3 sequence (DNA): TGTGCCAGCAGGTTCCGGGCCAGCAGCTCCTACAATGAGCAGTACTTC.

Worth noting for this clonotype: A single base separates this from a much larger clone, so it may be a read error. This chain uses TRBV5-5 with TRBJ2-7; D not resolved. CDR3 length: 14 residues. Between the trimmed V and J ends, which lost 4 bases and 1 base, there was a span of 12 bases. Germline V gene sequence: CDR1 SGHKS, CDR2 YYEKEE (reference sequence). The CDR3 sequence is CASSVRVGSYEQYF. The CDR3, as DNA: TGTGCCAGCAGCGTAAGGGTAGGGTCCTACGAGCAGTACTTC.

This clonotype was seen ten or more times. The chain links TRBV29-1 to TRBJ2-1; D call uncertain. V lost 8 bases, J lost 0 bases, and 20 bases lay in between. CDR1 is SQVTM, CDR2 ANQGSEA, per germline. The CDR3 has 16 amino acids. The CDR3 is CSLNLDPANSYNEQFF. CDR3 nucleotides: TGCAGCCTTAATCTGGACCCGGCAAACTCCTACAATGAGCAGTTCTTC.

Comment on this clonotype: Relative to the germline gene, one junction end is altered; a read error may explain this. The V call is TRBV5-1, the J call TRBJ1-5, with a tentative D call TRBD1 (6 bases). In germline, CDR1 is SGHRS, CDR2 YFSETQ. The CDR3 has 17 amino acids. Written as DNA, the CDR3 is TGTGCCGGCAGCCGAATCGCTGTGGACAGCCCCAATCAGCCCCAGCATTTT. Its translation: CAGSRIAVDSPNQPQHF.

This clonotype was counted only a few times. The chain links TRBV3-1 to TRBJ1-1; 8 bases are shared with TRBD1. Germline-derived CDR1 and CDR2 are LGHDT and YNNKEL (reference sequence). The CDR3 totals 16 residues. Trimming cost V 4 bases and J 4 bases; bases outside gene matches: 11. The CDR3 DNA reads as TGTGCCAGCAGCCGGGTTCCAGGGGGCGCCACCACTGAAGCTTTCTTT. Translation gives CASSRVPGGATTEAFF.

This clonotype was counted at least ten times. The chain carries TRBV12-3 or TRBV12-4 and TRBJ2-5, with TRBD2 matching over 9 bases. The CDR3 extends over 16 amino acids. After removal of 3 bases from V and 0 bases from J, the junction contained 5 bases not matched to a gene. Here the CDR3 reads CASSFRSSGDQETQYF. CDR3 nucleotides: TGTGCCAGCAGTTTCCGCTCTAGCGGGGACCAAGAGACCCAGTACTTC.

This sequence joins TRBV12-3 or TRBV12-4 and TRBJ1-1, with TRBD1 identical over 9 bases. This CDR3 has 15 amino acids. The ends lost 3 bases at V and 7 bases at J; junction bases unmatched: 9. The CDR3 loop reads CASSLGHTGGYEAFF. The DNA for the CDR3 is TGTGCCAGCAGTTTGGGGCATACAGGGGGCTATGAAGCTTTCTTT.

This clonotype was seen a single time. The CDR3 bases are TGTGCCAGCAGCGTAGGACTAGCGGGGGGAGAGACCCAGTACTTC. This codes for CASSVGLAGGETQYF. J is TRBJ2-5 and V is TRBV12-3 or TRBV12-4, with 14 positions matching TRBD2. V lost 6 bases to trimming and J lost 4 bases; unmatched junction nucleotides: 4. This CDR3 is 15 amino acids long.